Listed below are T cell receptor beta chains from one sample, sequenced in a study of blood T cell repertoires in COVID-19. Sequencing was performed with immunoSEQ multiplex PCR; in TCRdb, only in-frame clones are kept and a portion is missing. Among fewer than 200,000 clones, about 83% were seen once, and the ten largest hold about 8%. Sequences were obtained from peripheral blood. The source of these receptors is a man aged 40-50 years who had recovered from COVID-19. Both conserved end residues are part of each CDR3. A D gene is named only where the DNA matches it firmly. Size values are once, few and many counts, or a class for expanded clones, and some rows have none.

V gene	clone size	J gene	D gene	CDR3 DNA	CDR3 protein
TRBV5-1	-	TRBJ2-1	TRBD2	TGCGCCAGCAGCATCGGGGGACTAGCGGGAGGTGAGCAGTTCTTC	CASSIGGLAGGEQFF
TRBV3-1/TRBV3-2	-	TRBJ2-5	-	TGTGCCAGCAGCCAAGAGGTATGGCAACAAGAGACCCAGTACTTC	CASSQEVWQQETQYF
TRBV7-7	-	TRBJ1-1	TRBD1	TGTGCTAGCAGCCGGGACAGGAACACTGAAGCTTTCTTT	CASSRDRNTEAFF
TRBV2	-	TRBJ2-7	TRBD2	TGTGCCAGCAGTGATTCGACTAGCGGTCGGTACGAGCAGTACTTC	CASSDSTSGRYEQYF
TRBV15	-	TRBJ2-2	TRBD2	TGTGCCACCAGCAAAGGTGGGGGGGAGACCGGGGAGCTGTTTTTT	CATSKGGGETGELFF
TRBV20-1	-	TRBJ2-3	-	TGCAGTGCTAGTTCGGGATGGGGCACAGATACGCAGTATTTT	CSASSGWGTDTQYF
TRBV27	-	TRBJ1-1	TRBD1	TGTGCCAGCAGTTCCCTACAGGGGGACACTGAAGCTTTCTTT	CASSSLQGDTEAFF
TRBV6-1	-	TRBJ2-5	-	TGTGCCAGCAGTGAAGCCGCCGGAGACCAAGAGACCCAGTACTTC	CASSEAAGDQETQYF
TRBV7-9	-	TRBJ1-3	-	TGTGCCAGCACCCCGGGGTCTGGAAACACCATATATTTT	CASTPGSGNTIYF
TRBV11-3	-	TRBJ2-7	-	TGTGCCAGCAGCTTAGAACCCAGGGATGACGAGCAGTACTTC	CASSLEPRDDEQYF
TRBV19	-	TRBJ2-5	-	TGTGCCAGTAGCGATACTTCGTACCAAGAGACCCAGTACTTC	CASSDTSYQETQYF
TRBV28	-	TRBJ1-2	-	TGTGCCAGCAGCCACAGGGCTTCTAACTATGGCTACACCTTC	CASSHRASNYGYTF
TRBV2	-	TRBJ2-3	-	TGTGCCAGCAGTCCCGACATCCCCACAGATACGCAGTATTTT	CASSPDIPTDTQYF
TRBV19	few	TRBJ2-7	TRBD1	TGTGCCAGTAGTTCCTGGACAGGGGTAGGCGAGCAGTACTTC	CASSSWTGVGEQYF
TRBV3-1/TRBV3-2	-	TRBJ1-4	-	TGTGCCAGCAGCCAGGATACTACAACTAATGAAAAACTGTTTTTT	CASSQDTTTNEKLFF
TRBV5-4	-	TRBJ2-2	-	TGTGCCAGCAGCCCCCGGCGGAACGGGGAGCTGTTTTTT	CASSPRRNGELFF
TRBV16	once	TRBJ1-1	TRBD1	TGTGCCAGCAGCCAAACGAGGACAGGGCCTTTTGAAGCTTTCTTT	CASSQTRTGPFEAFF
TRBV6-2/TRBV6-3	-	TRBJ1-2	-	TGTGCCAGCAGTTACTCTACAGGTTTGGACTATGGCTACACCTTC	CASSYSTGLDYGYTF
TRBV7-9	-	TRBJ2-3	-	TGTGCCAGCACCCTCACAGATACGCAGTATTTT	CASTLTDTQYF
TRBV7-3	-	TRBJ2-1	TRBD2	TGTGCCAGCAGCTTTGGACTAGCGGGGTCCGGTGAGCAGTTCTTC	CASSFGLAGSGEQFF
TRBV3-1/TRBV3-2	once	TRBJ1-6	-	TGTGCCAGCAGCCAAGCCGGTCGGTCACCCCTCCACTTT	CASSQAGRSPLHF
TRBV7-2	-	TRBJ2-2	TRBD2	TGTGCCAGCAGCCCCGGGGGGGCGGGAAGCGGGGAGCTGTTTTTT	CASSPGGAGSGELFF
TRBV9	-	TRBJ1-2	-	TGTGCCAGCAGCGTATGGCAGTACGAAGCTAACTATGGCTACACCTTC	CASSVWQYEANYGYTF
TRBV7-2	-	TRBJ2-1	-	TGTGCCAGCAGCTTAGCGCTACAGAACAATGAGCAGTTCTTC	CASSLALQNNEQFF
TRBV28	-	TRBJ1-4	-	TGTGCCAGCAGTTTACTGGGTGGAGTTGCAACTAATGAAAAACTGTTTTTT	CASSLLGGVATNEKLFF
TRBV10-3	-	TRBJ2-3	TRBD2	TGTGCCATCAGTGGGTGGCGGGAGGGAGGCACAGATACGCAGTATTTT	CAISGWREGGTDTQYF
TRBV29-1	-	TRBJ2-3	TRBD2	TGCAGCGTTGGCGGGCTAGCGGGGGGGCTCGGCACAGATACGCAGTATTTT	CSVGGLAGGLGTDTQYF
TRBV3-1/TRBV3-2	-	TRBJ2-1	-	TGTGCCAGCAGCCAAGATCCAGGCTATTTATACAATGAGCAGTTCTTC	CASSQDPGYLYNEQFF
TRBV11-3	-	TRBJ1-5	-	TGTGCCAGCAGCTTAGGGGTCAGGGTTTTTAATCAGCCCCAGCATTTT	CASSLGVRVFNQPQHF
TRBV7-9	-	TRBJ1-2	-	TGTGCCAGCAGCCTCACAGGGATCGGCTACACCTTC	CASSLTGIGYTF
TRBV3-1/TRBV3-2	-	TRBJ2-5	-	TGTGCCAGCAGCCTCCTCCAGCAGGCAGGAGAGACCCAGTACTTC	CASSLLQQAGETQYF
TRBV19	-	TRBJ1-5	-	TGTGCCAGTAGTATAAGGAGAGACAGCTGGCAGCCCCAGCATTTT	CASSIRRDSWQPQHF
TRBV5-4	-	TRBJ1-1	-	TGTGCCAGCAGCTTTGGACAGCTCCATGTGAACACTGAAGCTTTCTTT	CASSFGQLHVNTEAFF
TRBV30	-	TRBJ2-1	-	TGTGCCTGGTCTACAGGGAATGAGCAGTTCTTC	CAWSTGNEQFF
TRBV19	-	TRBJ1-5	-	TGTGCCAGTAGTATAGGAGTCAATCAGCCCCAGCATTTT	CASSIGVNQPQHF
TRBV13	-	TRBJ2-3	-	TGTGCCAGCAGCTTATTTCGGGAGTTCGAAGATACGCAGTATTTT	CASSLFREFEDTQYF
TRBV15	many	TRBJ1-5	-	TGTGCCACCAGCAGAGATTGGGGGGGCGGCAATCAGCCCCAGCATTTT	CATSRDWGGGNQPQHF
TRBV4-1	-	TRBJ2-1	-	TGCGCCAGCAGCCAAGGACGGGGGAAGTATGAGCAGTTCTTC	CASSQGRGKYEQFF
TRBV4-1	once	TRBJ1-1	TRBD1	TGCGCCAGCAGCCAAGTTTCCGTAGGGGCAGGGGGTTCGGGGAACACTGAAGCTTTCTTT	CASSQVSVGAGGSGNTEAFF
TRBV29-1	-	TRBJ2-1	TRBD2	TGCAGCGTTGATCCCAGGGGACTAGCGGGCTCCTACAATGAGCAGTTCTTC	CSVDPRGLAGSYNEQFF
TRBV7-8	-	TRBJ1-4	TRBD1	TGTGCCAGCAGCTTAGGTTGGAGGGGGCTGGGGGAAAAACTGTTTTTT	CASSLGWRGLGEKLFF
TRBV6-5	few	TRBJ2-7	TRBD1	TGTGCCAGCAGTTATTACGGCACAGGGGCTACGGGGCAGTACTTC	CASSYYGTGATGQYF
TRBV28	once	TRBJ2-7	TRBD2	TGTGCCAGCACGAGCGGGAGATCCTACGAGCAGTACTTC	CASTSGRSYEQYF
TRBV7-2	-	TRBJ2-1	-	TGTGCCAGCAAGAGGACAGAGTACAATGAGCAGTTCTTC	CASKRTEYNEQFF
TRBV7-8	-	TRBJ2-5	-	TGTGCCAGCAGCTTAGGAGGGGGAGAGACCCAGTACTTC	CASSLGGGETQYF
TRBV6-6	-	TRBJ2-2	-	TGTGCCAGCAGTCCCATATTCAGGCTTGCGAACACCGGGGAGCTGTTTTTT	CASSPIFRLANTGELFF
TRBV30	-	TRBJ2-5	-	TGTGCCTGGAGCCTGACAGGACGCGAGACCCAGTACTTC	CAWSLTGRETQYF
TRBV27	-	TRBJ2-1	-	TGTGCCAGCAGTGCAGGGATGGACAATGAGCAGTTCTTC	CASSAGMDNEQFF
TRBV4-3	-	TRBJ2-7	-	TGCGCCAGCAGCCAGAGCGGGCTGAGCTCCTACGAGCAGTACTTC	CASSQSGLSSYEQYF
TRBV9	-	TRBJ2-3	TRBD2	TGTGCCAGCAGCGTTACGGGACTAGCGGGAGGCACAGATACGCAGTATTTT	CASSVTGLAGGTDTQYF
TRBV5-4	-	TRBJ2-6	-	TGTGCCAGCAGCTACCCTTTGAGCGGATGGGGGGCCAACGTCCTGACTTTC	CASSYPLSGWGANVLTF
TRBV11-3	-	TRBJ1-1	-	TGTGCCAGCAGCCGACGAGGGGGGAACACTGAAGCTTTCTTT	CASSRRGGNTEAFF
TRBV28	once	TRBJ1-3	-	TGTGCCAGTCTCACTAGCTCTGGAAACACCATATATTTT	CASLTSSGNTIYF
TRBV4-2	-	TRBJ2-2	TRBD2	TGTGCCAGCAGCCAAGGTAGCGGGCAAACCGGGGAGCTGTTTTTT	CASSQGSGQTGELFF